This entry lists 20 T cell receptor beta chains sequenced from one sample in a study of Ad26.COV2.S vaccination and SARS-CoV-2 variants (dated by TCRdb to the early 2020s). Preparation of the library involved the immunoSEQ multiplex PCR assay. Sourced from immuneACCESS, this table was stored by TCRdb with only in-frame sequences that have V and J called. A share of the clones is absent; for the studies checked, an unresolved V gene accounts for under half, and the remainder has no known explanation. The sample table shows hundreds of thousands of clones, and about 87% are seen once. Around 6.4% of the sample comes from the top ten. The sample's treatment or condition label, in plain terms: some 20 received Ad26.COV2.S at low or high dose, single or two shots; several received placebo; per-sample allocation not given. For vaccine and placebo recipients, repertoires were sequenced using samples collected on day 63 after the first injection.

The sample in question was peripheral blood, obtained in a trial of Ad26.COV2.S vaccine versus placebo. These receptors came from a person aged 18-60 years who received the Ad26.COV2.S COVID-19 vaccine or a placebo.

CDR3: CASAPVGFTYEQYF. In nucleotides, the CDR3 is TGTGCCAGTGCTCCGGTGGGATTCACCTACGAGCAGTACTTC. This chain links TRBV6-5 with TRBJ2-7; D is unresolved. The CDR3 length is 14 residues. Germline CDR1 and CDR2: MNHEY and SVGAGI. Trimming stripped 9 bases from V and 2 bases from J, with 17 bases between.

This sequence joins TRBV29-1 and TRBJ2-1; 9 positions match TRBD2. V lost 7 bases, J lost 9 bases, and 10 bases stayed unmatched. This CDR3 has 13 residues. Germline V gene sequence: CDR1 SQVTM, CDR2 ANQGSEA. CDR3 sequence reads: CSGGTGLAVEQFF. CDR3 nucleotides: TGCAGCGGTGGGACGGGACTAGCAGTTGAGCAGTTCTTC.

The rearrangement links TRBV4-3 to TRBJ1-1, with D perhaps matching TRBD1 (5 bases). The V end was cut by 1 base, the J end by 10 bases, with 13 bases between. The CDR3 sequence is 13 residues long. In germline, CDR1 is LGHNA, CDR2 YSLEER. CDR3 sequence (DNA): TGCGCCAGCAGCCAAGTGGGGAATAGGGGAGCTTTCTTT. Translation: CASSQVGNRGAFF.

V and J are TRBV21-1 and TRBJ1-6; whether TRBD1, the table's D call, matches the DNA was not checked. TRBV21-1 is reported as a pseudogene. This CDR3 is built from 19 residues. The CDR3 region is CASSKRQELGSSYNSPLHF. CDR3 DNA: TGTGCCAGCAGCAAGCGACAGGAGCTAGGAAGCTCCTATAATTCACCCCTCCACTTT.

The chain recombines TRBV18 with TRBJ2-1; either TRBD1 or TRBD2 may supply D (6 bases each). The CDR3 runs 15 residues. Germline V lookup: CDR1 KGHSH, CDR2 LQKENI. The V and J ends lost 2 bases and 7 bases respectively, with 15 bases between them. DNA of the CDR3: TGTGCCAGCTCACCAGAGTGGGGGGCGGGGAATGAGCAGTTCTTC. Amino acids: CASSPEWGAGNEQFF.

This chain uses TRBV19 with TRBJ2-7; unclear D gene. V was cut by 3 bases and J by 2 bases, with 14 bases left in between. The CDR3 covers 15 residues. In germline, CDR1 is LNHDA, CDR2 SQIVND (reference sequence). This CDR3 reads CASSMVGAPTYEQYF. The CDR3 nucleotides are TGTGCCAGTAGTATGGTAGGAGCGCCAACCTACGAGCAGTACTTC.

In the case of this clone: One end of the junction varies from germline; a read error may be responsible. This chain joins TRBV13 and TRBJ1-1; 11 bases agree with TRBD1. CDR3 size: 12 residues. From germline, CDR1 is PRHDT and CDR2 FYEKMQ (reference sequence). The CDR3 region is CASSLEGQGDFF. The CDR3 DNA is TGTGCCAGCAGCTTAGAGGGACAGGGGGATTTTTTT.

The CDR3 region is CASSQERGGGHTIYF. In nucleotides, the CDR3 is TGCGCCAGCAGCCAAGAGAGGGGCGGGGGACACACCATATATTTT. This chain links TRBV4-3 with TRBJ1-3, with a weak D call TRBD1 (5 bases). This CDR3 has 15 residues. Germline V gene data show CDR1 as LGHNA and CDR2 as YSLEER. Between the trimmed V and J ends, which lost 0 bases and 8 bases, there was a span of 14 bases.

The chain links TRBV28 to TRBJ1-5; D perhaps matches TRBD1 (6 bases). This CDR3 comprises 15 residues. Trimming shortened V by 7 bases and J by 2 bases, and 15 bases separated the two germline ends. Per germline, CDR1 MDHEN and CDR2 SYDVKM. This CDR3 reads CASTGRGRGNQPQHF. CDR3 in DNA: TGTGCCAGCACCGGACGGGGGCGAGGCAATCAGCCCCAGCATTTT.

The chain combines TRBV25-1 with TRBJ2-3; 9 nucleotides agree with TRBD2. CDR1 and CDR2 (germline): MGHDK, SYGVNS. V lost 8 bases and J lost 3; bases outside the gene matches: 12. The CDR3 is made up of 16 amino acids. CDR3 coding DNA: TGTGCCAGCGGCGTTCGGACTAGCGCCAATACAGATACGCAGTATTTT. This encodes CASGVRTSANTDTQYF.

The chain uses TRBV5-4 and TRBJ2-1, with 9 bases that match TRBD1. With V trimmed by 4 bases and J by 5 bases, 7 bases remained unmatched. This CDR3 spans 15 amino acids. The germline gives CDR1 SGHNT, CDR2 YYREEE (reference sequence). CDR3 nucleotides: TGTGCCAGCAGCCTCCCGGGACAGGGTAACAATGAGCAGTTCTTC. This gives the protein CASSLPGQGNNEQFF.

This clone was observed once. V usage is TRBV3-1 (or the pseudogene TRBV3-2) and J usage is TRBJ2-2, with D uncertain. Germline values: CDR1 LGHDT, CDR2 YNNKEL (reference sequence). The ends were cut back, 4 bases at V and 2 bases at J, with 8 bases in the middle. The CDR3 has 14 residues. Written as DNA, the CDR3 is TGTGCCAGCAGCCCCAGAGCCAACACCGGGGAGCTGTTTTTT. Amino acids: CASSPRANTGELFF.

The rearrangement links TRBV28 to TRBJ2-3; 9 bases are a match to TRBD1. Germline CDR1 reads MDHEN; CDR2 reads SYDVKM. The CDR3 has 15 residues. Unmatched junction bases numbered 4, after V lost 6 bases and J lost 0 bases. In DNA form, the CDR3 reads TGTGCCAGCAGGACAGGGGGAACTAGCACAGATACGCAGTATTTT. Protein sequence: CASRTGGTSTDTQYF.

The chain recombines TRBV3-1 (or the pseudogene TRBV3-2) with TRBJ2-5, with TRBD1 matching over 8 bases. The J segment lost 5 bases and the V segment lost 9 bases, leaving 5 bases of the junction unmatched. Germline loops: CDR1 LGHDT, CDR2 YNNKEL (reference sequence). The CDR3 contains 12 residues. CDR3 residues: CARGQGMETQYF. The CDR3 region has the DNA TGTGCCAGAGGACAGGGAATGGAGACCCAGTACTTC.

This clone was seen a handful of times. V and J are TRBV6-6 and TRBJ1-1; 7 nucleotides agree with TRBD1. Germline-derived CDR1 and CDR2 are MNHNY and SVGAGI (reference sequence). J lost 0 bases, V lost 5 bases, and 12 bases had no gene match. The CDR3 sequence is 17 residues long. CDR3 nucleotide sequence: TGTGCCAGCAGTCTACAGGGGAACCTAAAAATGAACACTGAAGCTTTCTTT. Translating gives CASSLQGNLKMNTEAFF.

This clone appeared a single time. The genes are TRBV30 and TRBJ2-7, with D possibly matching TRBD2 (6 bases). This CDR3 spans 14 amino acids. Trimming removed 5 bases from V and 5 bases from J, with 19 bases in between. Germline loops: CDR1 GTSNPN, CDR2 SVGIG (reference sequence). The CDR3 DNA reads as TGTGCCTGGCAACGGCGGGGTCCTAGTAACGAGCAGTACTTC. Protein sequence: CAWQRRGPSNEQYF. Full variable domain (rest looked up from reference TRBV30 and TRBJ2-7): SQTIHQWPATLVQPVGSPLSLECTVEGTSNPNLYWYRQAAGRGLQLLFYSVGIGQISSEVPQNLSASRPQDRQFILSSKKLLLSDSGFYLCAWQRRGPSNEQYFGPGTRLTVT.

This clone has just one count. V gene TRBV7-2 combines with J gene TRBJ2-7; D not resolved. The V gene lost 1 base and the J gene lost 2 bases, with 15 bases spanning the gap. Germline values: CDR1 SGHTA, CDR2 FQGNSA. This CDR3 is built from 16 residues. CDR3 protein: CASSLVPGPKAYEQYF. As DNA, the CDR3 is TGTGCCAGCAGCTTAGTGCCGGGCCCCAAGGCCTACGAGCAGTACTTC.

The rearrangement uses TRBV19 and TRBJ1-6; D remains unclear. The CDR3 contains 14 residues. Germline V CDR1 and CDR2: LNHDA, SQIVND (reference sequence). Trimming left V 10 bases short and J 8 bases short, with 18 bases between. The CDR3 spells CATALQPSDSPLHF. The DNA for the CDR3 is TGTGCCACCGCGCTACAGCCAAGCGATTCACCCCTCCACTTT.

The chain links TRBV2 to TRBJ1-4; D is unresolved. The CDR3 length is 12 residues. The V end lost 7 bases, the J end lost 3 bases, and 6 bases lay between the germline ends. CDR1 is SNHLY and CDR2 is FYNNEI in the germline V gene. For the CDR3, the DNA is TGTGCCAGCATGAAGTCTAATGAAAAACTGTTTTTT. This encodes CASMKSNEKLFF.

This clone was seen once. DNA for the CDR3: TGTGCCAGCCTGACCGGCCTGGATCCTTCACCCCTCCACTTT. It is translated as CASLTGLDPSPLHF. The rearrangement uses TRBV2 and TRBJ1-6; D unclear. Germline V gene sequence: CDR1 SNHLY, CDR2 FYNNEI. V lost 8 bases, J lost 9 bases, and 17 bases lay in between. CDR3 length: 14 amino acids.